These T cell receptor beta chains were read from a single sample in a study of blood T cell repertoires in COVID-19. Generated by immunoSEQ multiplex PCR, the TCRdb table keeps only in-frame clones and is missing some. There are 130,000 or so clones in the sample; about 76% occur only once, and 4% to 5% lies in the top ten. Sequenced sample: peripheral blood. The receptors derive from a woman in her 70s with COVID-19, enrolled during active disease. CDR3s include the opening cysteine and the closing phenylalanine or tryptophan. A D gene is named only where the DNA matches it firmly. Where a row states a size, it is once, few, many or the class of an expanded clone; other rows omit it.

clone_size j_call d_call v_call cdr3_nt cdr3_aa
- TRBJ2-3 - TRBV9 TGTGCCAGCAGCGTAGGAGGGGGGGGCACAGATACGCAGTATTTT CASSVGGGGTDTQYF
- TRBJ2-5 TRBD1 TRBV24-1 TGTGCCACCAGTCCACAGGGGGGATCGACCCAGTACTTC CATSPQGGSTQYF
- TRBJ1-1 - TRBV10-3 TGTGCCATCAAGGGGTTGAACACTGAAGCTTTCTTT CAIKGLNTEAFF
- TRBJ2-7 - TRBV10-2 TGCGCCAGCAGGTCGGGGTCCTACGAGCAGTACTTC CASRSGSYEQYF
once TRBJ1-2 TRBD1 TRBV5-4 TGTGCCAGCAGTGTCCCCGGGACAGCCGGGAAAGGCTACACCTTC CASSVPGTAGKGYTF
few TRBJ1-1 - TRBV6-2/TRBV6-3 TGTGCCAGCAGTTACCCTACCTCCGGGTCGGAGAACACTGAAGCTTTCTTT CASSYPTSGSENTEAFF
- TRBJ1-5 TRBD1 TRBV9 TGTGCTGGACAGGCCAATCAGCCCCAGCATTTT CAGQANQPQHF